Below, 27 T cell receptor beta chains from the same sample are listed, as sequenced in a study of CXCR3-negative and CXCR3-positive naive CD8 T cells. The libraries of TRB cDNA were constructed through 5' RACE using UMI labels. TCRdb re-called the 5' RACE reads; one entry per CDR3 protein, DNA not given. In total, the table holds more than 40,000 distinct CDR3 sequences. The source material was naive CXCR3- CD8+ T cells from blood. Noted subset: CD45RO-CCR7+CD27+CD95- naive CD8+ T cells lacking CXCR3 (TNR3-). The receptor set was obtained from a human donor in good health. Some clones in this sample may be carry-over from other donors' samples.

The chain recombines TRBV7-9 with TRBJ1-1; TCRdb gives TRBD1 as the D gene, but with no DNA this cannot be confirmed. The CDR3 is 17 amino acids. CDR1 and CDR2 from the germline V gene are SEHNR and FQNEAQ (reference sequence). CDR3 amino acids: CASLTGTGGFRDTEAFF.

The CDR3 loop reads CATSRPGLAAYNEQFF. This rearrangement joins TRBV15 to TRBJ2-1; TCRdb calls TRBD2, which cannot be checked without DNA. CDR3 length: 16 amino acids. From germline, CDR1 is LNHNV and CDR2 YYDKDF (reference sequence).

This rearrangement joins TRBV12-3 or TRBV12-4 to TRBJ1-4; TCRdb's D call of TRBD1 is untestable without DNA. This CDR3 has 13 residues. The CDR3 here is CASLEPGWEKLFF.

V is TRBV27 and J is TRBJ2-7; TCRdb picks TRBD1, but there is no DNA to check that call. Germline CDR1 MNHEY, CDR2 SMNVEV (reference sequence). This CDR3 has 15 residues. CDR3 region: CASSFTGTATYEQYF.

The rearrangement uses TRBV5-8 and TRBJ2-7; the TCRdb D gene call, TRBD1, has no DNA to confirm it. CDR3 length equals 15 residues. CDR1 and CDR2 from the germline V gene are SGHTS and YDEGEE. This CDR3 reads CASSWGTAGSYEQYF.

V usage is TRBV27 and J usage is TRBJ2-7; TCRdb gives TRBD1 as the D gene, but with no DNA this cannot be confirmed. Per germline, CDR1 MNHEY and CDR2 SMNVEV (reference sequence). This CDR3 spans 18 amino acids. The chain's CDR3 is CASMSRDRGQLGSYEQYF.

The rearrangement links TRBV5-6 to TRBJ1-1. The CDR3 runs to 12 residues. Per germline, CDR1 SGHDT and CDR2 YYEEEE. CDR3 protein: CASSFGDLEAFF. Supplemented by reference TRBV5-6 and TRBJ1-1, the full variable domain reads DAGVTQSPTHLIKTRGQQVTLRCSPKSGHDTVSWYQQALGQGPQFIFQYYEEEERQRGNFPDRFSGHQFPNYSSELNVNALLLGDSALYLCASSFGDLEAFFGQGTRLTVV.

This chain links TRBV28 with TRBJ2-2. CDR1 MDHEN and CDR2 SYDVKM come from the germline V gene. The CDR3 has 13 amino acids. The chain's CDR3 is CASSFQFTGELFF.

The CDR3 here is CASSAGASTDTQYF. The V gene is TRBV6-2 or TRBV6-3, the J gene TRBJ2-3; without DNA, the TCRdb call of TRBD2 cannot be checked. The V gene's germline CDR1 is MNHEY and CDR2 SVGEGT. This CDR3 contains 14 residues.

This chain uses TRBV6-5 with TRBJ2-2; TCRdb selects TRBD1, and the lack of DNA leaves this call unchecked. CDR1 and CDR2 (germline): MNHEY, SVGAGI. This CDR3 has 15 residues. CDR3 amino acids: CASRTRVSNTGELFF.

The chain carries TRBV6-5 and TRBJ2-1; absent DNA, TCRdb's TRBD1 call cannot be checked. This CDR3 region has 14 residues. Germline V lookup: CDR1 MNHEY, CDR2 SVGAGI. CDR3 sequence reads: CASSWMDSNNEQFF.

The chain couples TRBV14 to TRBJ2-5; TCRdb's assignment of TRBD1 cannot be checked, as there is no DNA. The CDR3 runs to 17 residues. Germline loops: CDR1 SGHDN, CDR2 FVKESK. The CDR3 sequence is CASSQEGDSYFQETQYF. The full variable domain, in which reference TRBV14 and TRBJ2-5 provide the parts outside the CDR3, is EAGVTQFPSHSVIEKGQTVTLRCDPISGHDNLYWYRRVMGKEIKFLLHFVKESKQDESGMPNNRFLAERTGGTYSTLKVQPAELEDSGVYFCASSQEGDSYFQETQYFGPGTRLLVL.

V usage is TRBV29-1 and J usage is TRBJ2-1; TCRdb's D call of TRBD1 is untestable without DNA. This CDR3 comprises 12 residues. Germline values: CDR1 SQVTM, CDR2 ANQGSEA. This CDR3 is CSVEAGRLEQFF.

The chain links TRBV28 to TRBJ2-7; TCRdb returns TRBD1, unconfirmable since there is no DNA. Germline CDR1 and CDR2: MDHEN and SYDVKM. The CDR3 is 13 residues long. This chain's CDR3 is CATTDRDIYEQYF. Full variable domain (rest looked up from reference TRBV28 and TRBJ2-7): DVKVTQSSRYLVKRTGEKVFLECVQDMDHENMFWYRQDPGLGLRLIYFSYDVKMKEKGDIPEGYSVSREKKERFSLILESASTNQTSMYLCATTDRDIYEQYFGPGTRLTVT.

The V and J genes are TRBV6-1 and TRBJ2-2. The CDR3 is made up of 14 amino acids. Germline values: CDR1 MNHNS, CDR2 SASEGT. The CDR3 sequence is CASSPHSETGELFF.

The chain employs TRBV28 and TRBJ2-7; TCRdb picks TRBD1, but there is no DNA to check that call. Germline V lookup: CDR1 MDHEN, CDR2 SYDVKM. This CDR3 has 16 amino acids. The CDR3 sequence is CASSPSTRGRFYEQYF.

The rearrangement links TRBV7-8 to TRBJ2-7; TCRdb selects TRBD1, and the lack of DNA leaves this call unchecked. CDR3 length: 15 residues. Per the germline V gene, CDR1 is SGHVS and CDR2 is FQNEAQ. CDR3: CASSVLGTGFYEQYF.

This chain links TRBV9 with TRBJ1-1; the D gene TCRdb calls, TRBD1, cannot be checked with no DNA. The CDR3 spans 13 residues. Germline V CDR1 and CDR2: SGDLS, YYNGEE. CDR3 sequence: CASSETGESEAFF.

CDR3 sequence: CASSLGGNSYNEQFF. The genes are TRBV11-2 and TRBJ2-1; TCRdb's D gene call, TRBD1, goes unchecked for lack of DNA. Per germline, CDR1 SGHAT and CDR2 FQNNGV. This CDR3 is built from 15 residues.

In terms of frequency, this clonotype is medium-sized. CDR3 amino acids: CASSQLQDSHNVLTF. J is TRBJ2-6 and V is TRBV4-1; TCRdb names TRBD2, which stays unverified in the absence of DNA. Looked up from germline, CDR1 is MGHRA and CDR2 is YSYEKL. The CDR3 has 15 residues.

The rearrangement uses TRBV28 and TRBJ1-5; with no DNA, the TCRdb D assignment of TRBD1 cannot be verified. CDR3 length equals 12 residues. CDR1 and CDR2 from the germline V gene are MDHEN and SYDVKM. This chain's CDR3 is CASSPRPQPQHF. The full variable domain, completed using reference TRBV28 and TRBJ1-5, is DVKVTQSSRYLVKRTGEKVFLECVQDMDHENMFWYRQDPGLGLRLIYFSYDVKMKEKGDIPEGYSVSREKKERFSLILESASTNQTSMYLCASSPRPQPQHFGDGTRLSIL.

The CDR3 protein is CASSLETAYEQYF. The chain is built from TRBV5-1 and TRBJ2-7; TCRdb's D call, TRBD1, is unchecked because there is no DNA. Germline V gives CDR1 SGHRS, CDR2 YFSETQ. The CDR3 consists of 13 residues.

This chain joins TRBV28 and TRBJ1-2; the TRBD1 assignment by TCRdb is unverifiable without DNA. The CDR3 has 14 amino acids. Germline V gives CDR1 MDHEN, CDR2 SYDVKM. CDR3 in amino acids: CASRGTGGSRGYTF.

The chain recombines TRBV29-1 with TRBJ2-7; as DNA is missing, the TRBD1 call by TCRdb cannot be tested. The CDR3 has 15 amino acids. Germline CDR1 SQVTM, CDR2 ANQGSEA. The CDR3 spells CSVYFRDRVTYEQYF.

The chain couples TRBV6-2 or TRBV6-3 to TRBJ2-2; TCRdb proposes TRBD1, but this gene call is untestable without DNA. Germline values: CDR1 MNHEY, CDR2 SVGEGT. The CDR3 has 15 amino acids. The CDR3 region is CASSKTGGDTGELFF.

V usage is TRBV28 and J usage is TRBJ2-7. The CDR3 spans 14 residues. Germline V gene lookup returns CDR1 MDHEN and CDR2 SYDVKM. This CDR3 is CASSLYPNFYEQYF.

V is TRBV4-3 and J is TRBJ2-1. The CDR3 is made up of 18 amino acids. The germline gives CDR1 LGHNA, CDR2 YSLEER. CDR3 region: CASSQDPVNLGTYNEQFF.